This TCR beta chain is drawn from a study of T cell repertoires in cytomegalovirus infection. Study-level information: Indicated by public TCR beta signatures were CMV infection and matching HLA type.

TCRdb called the reads again in MiXCR, with one record for every CDR3 protein. The top ten hold around a fifth of the sample, which has roughly 77,000 distinct CDR3 sequences, just under 4% seen once. The germline gives CDR1 SGHVS, CDR2 FQNEAQ. The CDR3 runs to 14 residues. After removal of 3 bases from V and 4 bases from J, the junction contained 3 bases not matched to a gene. General observations from the study: Dominating the ex vivo response were HLA-C-restricted CMV-specific TCR beta clonotypes.

This clonotype appeared many times. The antigen is undetermined. The source of this sequence is a human donor in good health (CMV status not recorded). Some clones in this sample may be carry-over from other donors' samples. This chain uses TRBV7-8 with TRBJ2-1, with 7 positions matching TRBD2. The specimen was PBMCs. CDR3 amino acids: CASSFAGAYNEQFF. For the CDR3, the DNA is TGTGCCAGCAGCTTCGCGGGAGCATACAATGAGCAGTTCTTC.